This T cell receptor beta chain was profiled in a study of blood T cell repertoires in COVID-19. Study context: The United States, Italy and Spain provided the acute and convalescent COVID-19 samples.

This clone was recorded once. V was trimmed by 1 base and J by 6 bases, leaving 16 bases between them. Germline V gene lookup returns CDR1 SGHTA and CDR2 FQGTGA. This CDR3 has 17 residues. The table came from immunoSEQ multiplex PCR; TCRdb's copy has only in-frame clones and leaves some out. Found here are about 270,000 clones, around 90% of them singletons; the top ten hold roughly 2.1%. This receptor was identified in a man aged 50-59 years with acute or convalescent COVID-19. The gene calls are TRBV7-3 and TRBJ1-6; D gene uncertain. The material sequenced was peripheral blood. CDR3 in amino acids: CASSLKEEATPNSPLHF. CDR3 sequence (DNA): TGTGCCAGCAGCTTAAAAGAGGAGGCGACCCCTAATTCACCCCTCCACTTT.